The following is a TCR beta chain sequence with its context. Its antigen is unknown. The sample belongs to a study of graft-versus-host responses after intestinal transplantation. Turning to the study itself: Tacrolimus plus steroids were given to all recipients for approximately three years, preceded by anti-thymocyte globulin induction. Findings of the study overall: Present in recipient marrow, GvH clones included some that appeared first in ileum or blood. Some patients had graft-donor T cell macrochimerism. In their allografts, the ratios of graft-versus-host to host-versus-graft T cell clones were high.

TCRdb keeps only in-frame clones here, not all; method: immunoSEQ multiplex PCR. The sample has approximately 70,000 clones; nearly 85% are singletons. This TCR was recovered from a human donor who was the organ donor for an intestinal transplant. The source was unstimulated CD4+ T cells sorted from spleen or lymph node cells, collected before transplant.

The CDR3: CASSPRLAGASGTGELFF. The CDR3 DNA reads TGTGCCAGCAGCCCCCGACTAGCGGGGGCTTCGGGCACCGGGGAGCTGTTTTTT. J is TRBJ2-2 and V is TRBV9; the match to TRBD2 covers 12 bases. The length of the CDR3 is 18 residues. Germline V CDR1 and CDR2: SGDLS, YYNGEE. J lost 4 bases, V lost 4 bases, and 11 bases had no gene match.